This is a list of T cell receptor beta chains from one sample in a study of regulatory T cells in long-lasting Graves disease. Using its own MiXCR run on the multiplex PCR reads, TCRdb lists one record per CDR3 protein. The table includes 250,000 or so distinct CDR3 sequences, just over 20% detected once. The material sequenced was peripheral blood mononuclear cells (PBMCs), taken at new diagnosis, from a patient treated with antithyroid drugs. These receptor sequences come from a female donor with Graves disease. Both conserved end residues are part of each CDR3. D genes are given only for firm matches. Only part of the rows carry a size: once, few, many, or a class if the clone is expanded.

clone_size: many
j_call: TRBJ2-2
v_call: TRBV7-9
d_call: -
cdr3_nt: TGTGCCAGCAGCATTTCCATGGCCCGGGAGCTGTTTTTT
cdr3_aa: CASSISMARELFF

clone_size: many
j_call: TRBJ1-6
v_call: TRBV10-2
d_call: -
cdr3_nt: TGCGCCAGCAGGGATGATCCATCCTATAATTCACCCCTCCACTTT
cdr3_aa: CASRDDPSYNSPLHF

clone_size: -
j_call: TRBJ2-7
v_call: TRBV7-2
d_call: -
cdr3_nt: TGTGCCAGCAGCTTAGTCGGAGCGGAGACCTACGAGCAGTACTTC
cdr3_aa: CASSLVGAETYEQYF

clone_size: few
j_call: TRBJ1-5
v_call: TRBV10-2
d_call: -
cdr3_nt: TGCGCCAGCAGTGAGTCGGAAACCAATCAGCCCCAGCATTTT
cdr3_aa: CASSESETNQPQHF

clone_size: many
j_call: TRBJ2-1
v_call: TRBV4-2
d_call: TRBD1
cdr3_nt: TGTGCCAGCAGCACGCGACAGGGTACCAGTGAGCAGTTCTTC
cdr3_aa: CASSTRQGTSEQFF

clone_size: -
j_call: TRBJ1-4
v_call: TRBV20-1
d_call: -
cdr3_nt: TGCAGTACTAGAGATGCGGCGGTAACTAATGAAAAACTGTTTTTT
cdr3_aa: CSTRDAAVTNEKLFF

clone_size: many
j_call: TRBJ2-1
v_call: TRBV27
d_call: TRBD2
cdr3_nt: TGTGCCAGCAGTTCCCCTGGACTAGTTTACAATGAGCAGTTCTTC
cdr3_aa: CASSSPGLVYNEQFF

clone_size: -
j_call: TRBJ1-1
v_call: TRBV6-1
d_call: TRBD1
cdr3_nt: TGTGCCACCCAGGGACAGCTGAACACTGAAGCTTTCTTT
cdr3_aa: CATQGQLNTEAFF

clone_size: many
j_call: TRBJ2-1
v_call: TRBV7-8
d_call: TRBD2
cdr3_nt: TGTGCCAGCAGCACCACTAGCGGGAGGGCCGTTGAGCAGTTCTTC
cdr3_aa: CASSTTSGRAVEQFF

clone_size: many
j_call: TRBJ2-3
v_call: TRBV6-1
d_call: -
cdr3_nt: TGTGCCAGCAGCCCGATCCGGGGCGGGATTACAGATACGCAGTATTTT
cdr3_aa: CASSPIRGGITDTQYF

clone_size: many
j_call: TRBJ2-1
v_call: TRBV28
d_call: TRBD2
cdr3_nt: TGTGCCAGCGTGACTAGCGGGGTATACAATGAGCAGTTCTTC
cdr3_aa: CASVTSGVYNEQFF

clone_size: -
j_call: TRBJ1-2
v_call: TRBV7-9
d_call: -
cdr3_nt: TGTGCCGACTCCCCCCCGCGGGACATAAGCTATGGCTACACCTTC
cdr3_aa: CADSPPRDISYGYTF

clone_size: -
j_call: TRBJ1-2
v_call: TRBV14
d_call: -
cdr3_nt: TGTGCCAGCAGCCCAATAGGGGCCCGAACAATCTATGGCTACACCTTC
cdr3_aa: CASSPIGARTIYGYTF

clone_size: -
j_call: TRBJ1-2
v_call: TRBV28
d_call: TRBD1
cdr3_nt: TGTGCCAGCAGATCGGGACAGGAAAACTATGGCTACACCTTC
cdr3_aa: CASRSGQENYGYTF

clone_size: many
j_call: TRBJ1-5
v_call: TRBV7-9
d_call: TRBD1
cdr3_nt: TGTGCCAGCGGTCGACAGGGGGCCGGGGATCAGCCCCAGCATTTT
cdr3_aa: CASGRQGAGDQPQHF

clone_size: -
j_call: TRBJ2-1
v_call: TRBV7-6
d_call: -
cdr3_nt: TGTGCCAGCAGCTTAATCCCCGAAGGAGGGCCCTACAATGAGCAGTTCTTC
cdr3_aa: CASSLIPEGGPYNEQFF

clone_size: -
j_call: TRBJ2-1
v_call: TRBV29-1
d_call: -
cdr3_nt: TGCAGCGCAGACAGTTACAATGAGCAGTTCTTC
cdr3_aa: CSADSYNEQFF